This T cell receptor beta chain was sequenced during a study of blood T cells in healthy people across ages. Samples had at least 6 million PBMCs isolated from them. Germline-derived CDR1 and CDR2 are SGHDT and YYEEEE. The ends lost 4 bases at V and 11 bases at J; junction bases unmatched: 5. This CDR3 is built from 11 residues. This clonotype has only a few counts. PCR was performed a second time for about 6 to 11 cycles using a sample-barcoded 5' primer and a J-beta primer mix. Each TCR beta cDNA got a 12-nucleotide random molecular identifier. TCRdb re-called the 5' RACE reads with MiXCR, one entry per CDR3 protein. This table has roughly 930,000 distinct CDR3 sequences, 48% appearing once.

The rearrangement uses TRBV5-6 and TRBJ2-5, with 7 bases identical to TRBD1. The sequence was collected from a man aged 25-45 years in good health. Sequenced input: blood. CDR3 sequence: CASSIQGKQYF. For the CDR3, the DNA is TGTGCCAGCAGCATACAGGGGAAGCAGTACTTC.